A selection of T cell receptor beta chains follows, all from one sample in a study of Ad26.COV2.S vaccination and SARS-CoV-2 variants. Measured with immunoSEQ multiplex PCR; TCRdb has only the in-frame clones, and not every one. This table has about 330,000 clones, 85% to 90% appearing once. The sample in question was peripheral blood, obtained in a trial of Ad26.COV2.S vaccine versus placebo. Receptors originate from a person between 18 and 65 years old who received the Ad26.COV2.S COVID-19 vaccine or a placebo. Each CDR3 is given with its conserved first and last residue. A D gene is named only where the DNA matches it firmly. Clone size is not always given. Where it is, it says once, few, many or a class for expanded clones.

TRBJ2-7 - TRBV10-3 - CAISPFFYEQYF TGTGCCATCAGTCCTTTTTTCTACGAGCAGTACTTC
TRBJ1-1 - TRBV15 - CATPNRVELIQGTEAFF TGTGCCACCCCTAACAGGGTCGAATTAATCCAAGGCACTGAAGCTTTCTTT
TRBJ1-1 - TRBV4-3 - CASSQDLSLSREAFF TGCGCCAGCAGCCAAGATCTGAGTTTGAGCAGAGAAGCTTTCTTT
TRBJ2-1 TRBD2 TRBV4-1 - CASSYRTSRHNEQFF TGCGCCAGCAGCTATCGGACTAGCCGCCACAATGAGCAGTTCTTC
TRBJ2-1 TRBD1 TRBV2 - CASSEWTGEKGYEQFF TGTGCCAGCAGTGAATGGACAGGGGAGAAAGGGTATGAGCAGTTCTTC
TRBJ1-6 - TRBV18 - CASSQQEYNSPLHF TGTGCCAGCTCCCAACAGGAATATAATTCACCCCTCCACTTT
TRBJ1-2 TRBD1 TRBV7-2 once CASSWGQGNYGYTF TGTGCCAGCAGCTGGGGACAGGGGAACTATGGCTACACCTTC
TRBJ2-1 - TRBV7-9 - CASSLADIYNEQFF TGTGCCAGCAGCTTAGCGGACATCTACAATGAGCAGTTCTTC
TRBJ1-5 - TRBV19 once CASSIQSGRPGSQPQHF TGTGCCAGTAGTATCCAATCGGGGCGGCCGGGAAGTCAGCCCCAGCATTTT
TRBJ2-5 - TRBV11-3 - CASSLGCETQYF TGTGCCAGCAGCTTAGGTTGTGAGACCCAGTACTTC
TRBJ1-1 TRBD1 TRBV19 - CASSRTGLNTEAFF TGTGCCAGTAGTCGGACAGGATTGAACACTGAAGCTTTCTTT
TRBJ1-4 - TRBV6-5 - CASSYAFRPGSEKLFF TGTGCCAGCAGTTATGCCTTTCGTCCGGGGAGTGAAAAACTGTTTTTT
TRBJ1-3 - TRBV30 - CAWSVGNTIYF TGTGCCTGGAGTGTTGGAAACACCATATATTTT
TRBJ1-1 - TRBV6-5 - CASKGIMNTEAFF TGTGCCAGCAAAGGGATCATGAACACTGAAGCTTTCTTT
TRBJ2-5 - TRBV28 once CASSLGAAQFKETQYF TGTGCCAGCAGTTTAGGGGCAGCCCAGTTTAAGGAGACCCAGTACTTC
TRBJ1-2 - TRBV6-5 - CASSPSGYYGYTF TGTGCCAGCAGTCCTTCAGGGTACTATGGCTACACCTTC
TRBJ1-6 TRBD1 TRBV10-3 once CAIRKGTGGDSPLHF TGTGCCATCAGGAAAGGGACAGGTGGAGACTCACCCCTCCACTTT
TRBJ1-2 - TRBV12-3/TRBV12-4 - CASSRRPGQGYTF TGTGCCAGCAGCCGTAGGCCCGGGCAAGGCTACACCTTC
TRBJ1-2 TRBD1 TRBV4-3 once CASSRSTGGSLSSGYTF TGCGCCAGCAGCCGATCGACAGGGGGTTCCCTTTCAAGTGGCTACACCTTC
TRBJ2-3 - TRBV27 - CASSFDADTQYF TGTGCCAGCAGTTTCGACGCAGATACGCAGTATTTT
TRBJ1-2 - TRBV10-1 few CASSPDSSGKAGYTF TGCGCCAGCAGCCCAGATTCCTCAGGGAAAGCTGGCTACACCTTC
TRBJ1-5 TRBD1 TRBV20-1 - CSASGRGQRNQPQHF TGCAGTGCTAGTGGTAGGGGGCAGAGGAATCAGCCCCAGCATTTT
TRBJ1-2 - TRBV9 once CASSVTGSGGYYGYTF TGTGCCAGCAGCGTCACAGGTTCCGGAGGGTACTATGGCTACACCTTC
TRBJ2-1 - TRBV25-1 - CASSAILAGEQFF TGTGCCAGCAGCGCAATTCTAGCTGGTGAGCAGTTCTTC
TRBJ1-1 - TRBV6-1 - CASSEVRQLTEAFF TGTGCCAGCAGTGAAGTGAGACAGTTAACTGAAGCTTTCTTT
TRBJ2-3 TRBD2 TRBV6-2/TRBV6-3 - CASSYSKGLVTDTQYF TGTGCCAGCAGTTACTCGAAGGGACTAGTTACAGATACGCAGTATTTT
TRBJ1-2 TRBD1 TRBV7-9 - CASTLRGQLPYGYTF TGTGCCAGCACCTTACGGGGACAGCTTCCCTATGGCTACACCTTC
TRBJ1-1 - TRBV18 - CASSPQGTNTEAFF TGTGCCAGCTCACCACAGGGGACGAACACTGAAGCTTTCTTT
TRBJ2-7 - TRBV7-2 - CATSGATIYEQYF TGTGCCACTTCCGGGGCTACCATCTACGAGCAGTACTTC
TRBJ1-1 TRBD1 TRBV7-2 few CASSRQGGGTEAFF TGTGCCAGCAGTCGACAGGGCGGGGGCACTGAAGCTTTCTTT
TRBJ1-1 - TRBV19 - CASSIGGLTEAFF TGTGCCAGTAGTATCGGAGGCCTAACTGAAGCTTTCTTT
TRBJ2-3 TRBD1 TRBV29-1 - CSVGSGGVTDTQYF TGCAGCGTTGGATCAGGGGGCGTGACAGATACGCAGTATTTT
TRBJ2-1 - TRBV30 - CAWSWSAFGTNEQFF TGTGCCTGGAGTTGGTCAGCATTTGGCACCAATGAGCAGTTCTTC
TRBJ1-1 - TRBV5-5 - CASTPFGGANTEAFF TGTGCCAGCACTCCCTTTGGTGGGGCGAACACTGAAGCTTTCTTT
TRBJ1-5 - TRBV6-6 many CASSRDRDQPQHF TGTGCCAGCAGTCGGGACCGGGATCAGCCCCAGCATTTT
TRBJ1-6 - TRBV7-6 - CASSLAAGTNSPLHF TGTGCCAGCAGCTTAGCGGCAGGGACGAATTCACCCCTCCACTTT
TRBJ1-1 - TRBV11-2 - CASSVNTEAFF TGTGCCAGCAGCGTGAACACTGAAGCTTTCTTT
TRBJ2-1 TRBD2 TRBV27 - CASSLLGRELYNEQFF TGTGCCAGCAGTTTATTGGGGCGGGAGCTCTACAATGAGCAGTTCTTC
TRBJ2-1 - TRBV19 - CASKPSRPYNEQFF TGTGCCAGTAAACCATCCAGACCCTACAATGAGCAGTTCTTC
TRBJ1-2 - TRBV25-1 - CASSQENVGHAYGYTF TGTGCCAGCAGTCAAGAAAACGTGGGACACGCCTATGGCTACACCTTC